These T cell receptor beta chains were read from a single sample in a study of cytomegalovirus exposure and HLA in healthy donors. Sequenced by immunoSEQ multiplex PCR; TCRdb stores in-frame clones only, minus some. Of around 200,000 clones in the sample, about 80% were seen once. The sequenced sample consisted of PBMCs. The receptors originated from a woman between 45 and 60 years old in good health and CMV-seropositive. Each CDR3 is given with its conserved first and last residue. A D gene is named only where the DNA matches it firmly. Expanded clones get a size class; other rows say once, few or many, or leave the size out.

TRBJ2-5 NA TRBV7-6 NA TGTGCCAGCAGCAGGGGTGCGGAGACCCAGTACTTC CASSRGAETQYF
TRBJ1-2 TRBD1 TRBV5-1 NA TGCGCCAGCAGGGCCGGGACAGACAACTATGGCTACACCTTC CASRAGTDNYGYTF
TRBJ1-4 TRBD1 TRBV5-1 NA TGCGCCAGCAGCTTGGAGTTGGGGACAGGGGTTGAAAAACTGTTTTTT CASSLELGTGVEKLFF
TRBJ1-2 NA TRBV2 NA TGTGCCAGCCGGGGAGGGAGAAACTATGGCTACACCTTC CASRGGRNYGYTF
TRBJ1-2 NA TRBV5-5 NA TGTGCCAGCAGCTTGGACTTAGTAGCAGTATATGACTATGGCTACACCTTC CASSLDLVAVYDYGYTF
TRBJ1-2 TRBD1 TRBV4-3 NA TGCGCCAGCAGCTCTACCTCGGACAGGGCGAACTATGGCTACACCTTC CASSSTSDRANYGYTF
TRBJ2-3 NA TRBV6-1 NA TGTGCCAGCAGCGAGTTGGATACGCAGTATTTT CASSELDTQYF
TRBJ2-3 TRBD2 TRBV4-2 NA TGTGCCAGCAGCCAAGAAAGCGGGGGGCCAGATACGCAGTATTTT CASSQESGGPDTQYF
TRBJ1-5 TRBD1 TRBV28 NA TGTGCCAGCAGTTTATCACAGGGGTTGCAGCCCCAGCATTTT CASSLSQGLQPQHF
TRBJ2-5 NA TRBV7-9 few TGTGCCAGCAGCTTAGACAGCCAAGAGACCCAGTACTTC CASSLDSQETQYF